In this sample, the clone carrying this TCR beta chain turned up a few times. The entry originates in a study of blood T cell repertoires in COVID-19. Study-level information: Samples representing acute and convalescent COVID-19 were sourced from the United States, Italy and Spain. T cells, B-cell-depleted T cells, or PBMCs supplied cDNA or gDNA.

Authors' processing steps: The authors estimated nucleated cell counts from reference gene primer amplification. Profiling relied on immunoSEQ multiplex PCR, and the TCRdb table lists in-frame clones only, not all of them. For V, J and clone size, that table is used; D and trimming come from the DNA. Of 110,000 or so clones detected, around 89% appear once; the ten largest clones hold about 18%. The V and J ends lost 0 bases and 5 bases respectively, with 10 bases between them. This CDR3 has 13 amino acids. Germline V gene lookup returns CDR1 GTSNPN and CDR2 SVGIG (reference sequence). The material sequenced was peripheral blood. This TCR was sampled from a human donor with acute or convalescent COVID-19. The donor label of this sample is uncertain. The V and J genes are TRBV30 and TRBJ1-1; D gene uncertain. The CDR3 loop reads CAWSVQSDTEAFF. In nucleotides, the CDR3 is TGTGCCTGGAGTGTACAGTCTGATACTGAAGCTTTCTTT.